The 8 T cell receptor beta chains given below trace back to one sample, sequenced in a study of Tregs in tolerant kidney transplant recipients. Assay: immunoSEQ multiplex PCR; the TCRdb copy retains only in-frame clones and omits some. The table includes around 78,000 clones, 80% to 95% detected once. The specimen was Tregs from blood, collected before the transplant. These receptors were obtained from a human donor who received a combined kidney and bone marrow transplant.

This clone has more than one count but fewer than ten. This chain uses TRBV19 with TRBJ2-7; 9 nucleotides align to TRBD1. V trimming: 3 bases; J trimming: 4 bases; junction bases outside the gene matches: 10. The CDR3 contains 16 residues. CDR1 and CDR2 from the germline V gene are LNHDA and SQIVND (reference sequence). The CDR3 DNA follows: TGTGCCAGTAGTATGTCCCGGGACAGGGTCGGGTACGAGCAGTACTTC. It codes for CASSMSRDRVGYEQYF.

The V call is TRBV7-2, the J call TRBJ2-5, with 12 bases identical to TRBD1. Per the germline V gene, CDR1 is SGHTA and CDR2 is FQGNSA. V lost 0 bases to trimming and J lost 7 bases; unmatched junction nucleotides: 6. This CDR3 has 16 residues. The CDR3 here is CASSLAGTGGAGTQYF. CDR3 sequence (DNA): TGTGCCAGCAGCTTAGCGGGGACAGGGGGCGCGGGGACCCAGTACTTC.

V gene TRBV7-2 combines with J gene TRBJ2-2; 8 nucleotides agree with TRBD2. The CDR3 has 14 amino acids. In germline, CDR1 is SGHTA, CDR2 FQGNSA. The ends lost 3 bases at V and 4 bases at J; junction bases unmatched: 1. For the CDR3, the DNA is TGTGCCAGCAGCTTCGGGACTAGCACCGGGGAGCTGTTTTTT. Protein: CASSFGTSTGELFF.

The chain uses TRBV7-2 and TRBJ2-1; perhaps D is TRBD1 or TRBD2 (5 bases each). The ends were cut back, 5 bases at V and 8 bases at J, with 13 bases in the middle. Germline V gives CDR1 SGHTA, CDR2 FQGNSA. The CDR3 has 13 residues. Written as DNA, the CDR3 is TGTGCCAGCAGCCGGGACCTTGTCGATGAGCAGTTCTTC. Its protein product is CASSRDLVDEQFF.

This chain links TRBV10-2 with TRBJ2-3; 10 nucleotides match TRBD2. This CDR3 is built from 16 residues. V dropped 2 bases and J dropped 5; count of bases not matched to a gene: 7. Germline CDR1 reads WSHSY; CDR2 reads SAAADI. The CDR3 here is CASSEPMTSGQDTQYF. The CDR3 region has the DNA TGCGCCAGCAGTGAGCCTATGACTAGCGGGCAAGATACGCAGTATTTT.

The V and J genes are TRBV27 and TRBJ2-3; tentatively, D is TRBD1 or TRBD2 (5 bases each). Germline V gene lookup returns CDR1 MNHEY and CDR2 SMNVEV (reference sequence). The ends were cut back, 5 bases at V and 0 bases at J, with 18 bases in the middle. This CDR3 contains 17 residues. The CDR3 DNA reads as TGTGCCAGCAGTCCCCCTAGCTGGACACCAAGCACAGATACGCAGTATTTT. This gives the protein CASSPPSWTPSTDTQYF.

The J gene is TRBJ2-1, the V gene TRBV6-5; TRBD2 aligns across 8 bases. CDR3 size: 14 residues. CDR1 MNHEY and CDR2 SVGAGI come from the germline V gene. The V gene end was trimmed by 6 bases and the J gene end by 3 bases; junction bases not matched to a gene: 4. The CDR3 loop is CASRAGEDYNEQFF. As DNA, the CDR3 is TGTGCCAGCAGAGCGGGGGAAGACTACAATGAGCAGTTCTTC.

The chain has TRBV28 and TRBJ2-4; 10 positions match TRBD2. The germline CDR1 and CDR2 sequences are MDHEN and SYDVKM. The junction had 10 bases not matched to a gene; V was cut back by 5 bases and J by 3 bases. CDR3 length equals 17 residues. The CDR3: CASSPPMSSGGKNIQYF. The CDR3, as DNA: TGTGCCAGCAGTCCCCCAATGTCTAGCGGGGGCAAAAACATTCAGTACTTC.